This TCR beta chain was profiled in a study of CXCR3-negative and CXCR3-positive naive CD8 T cells. Study conclusions and caveats: For CXCR3-positive naive cells, TRB CDR3s were more hydrophobic than those of CXCR3-negative naive cells. Memory, not naive, CXCR3-negative and CXCR3-positive cells differed in TRBV-TRBJ usage. Memory CD8+ T cell repertoires were far less diverse than both naive subsets.

UMI-labeled 5' RACE TRB cDNA libraries were prepared from the cells. TCRdb re-called the 5' RACE reads and shows each CDR3 protein once, DNA omitted. The repertoire shows under 90,000 distinct CDR3 sequences; the top ten hold approximately 0.67%. This CDR3 contains 15 residues. Details on this clonotype: Antigen unknown.

The TCR originated in a human donor in good health. Some clones in this sample may be carry-over from other donors' samples. This rearrangement joins TRBV12-3 or TRBV12-4 to TRBJ2-2; the D call of TRBD1 rests on TCRdb alone, since no DNA is present to check it. Input material: naive CXCR3+ CD8+ T cells from blood. Subset: CD45RO-CCR7+CD27+CD95- naive CD8+ T cells expressing CXCR3 (TNR3+). CDR3 amino acids: CASSPRPGTTGELFF.